There are many counts of the clone carrying this T cell receptor beta chain. This entry is derived from a study of regulatory T cells in long-lasting Graves disease. Through Arm-PCR of CDR3 regions and iRepertoire HTBI primers, TCR beta libraries were built. TCRdb recomputed calls from the multiplex PCR reads with MiXCR, one row per CDR3 protein. This table has hundreds of thousands of distinct CDR3 sequences, 16% appearing once. Time point reported: newly diagnosed GD, antithyroid drugs for less than 3 months. Preparation of the TCR library used RNA extracted from PBMCs. Germline-derived CDR1 and CDR2 are MGHDK and SYGVNS. This CDR3 contains 16 residues. V shed 4 bases, J shed 0 bases, and the junction held 9 bases outside the gene matches. These sequences were also reported in another study, on T cells in Graves' hyperthyroidism and ophthalmopathy. This second study says: A model using 13 V-J features told ophthalmopathy apart from stable hyperthyroidism.

The receptor was derived from a man aged 35 to 55 with Graves disease. The sequenced sample was peripheral blood mononuclear cells (PBMCs), obtained at new diagnosis, from a patient treated with antithyroid drugs. The V call is TRBV25-1, the J call TRBJ2-7; 7 nucleotides match TRBD1. The CDR3 bases are TGTGCCAGCAGTGGATCATGGACAGGTTTCTCCTACGAGCAGTACTTC. Translated, it gives CASSGSWTGFSYEQYF.